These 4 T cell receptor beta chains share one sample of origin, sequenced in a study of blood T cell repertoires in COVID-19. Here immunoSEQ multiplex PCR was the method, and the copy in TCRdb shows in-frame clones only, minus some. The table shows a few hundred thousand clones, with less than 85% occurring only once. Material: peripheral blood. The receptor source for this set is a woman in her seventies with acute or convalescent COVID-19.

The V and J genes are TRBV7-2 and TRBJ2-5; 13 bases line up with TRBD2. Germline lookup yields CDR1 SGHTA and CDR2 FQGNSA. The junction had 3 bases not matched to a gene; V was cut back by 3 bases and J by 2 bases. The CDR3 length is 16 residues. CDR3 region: CASSFSGLAGQETQYF. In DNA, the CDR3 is TGTGCCAGCAGCTTTTCGGGACTAGCGGGACAAGAGACCCAGTACTTC.

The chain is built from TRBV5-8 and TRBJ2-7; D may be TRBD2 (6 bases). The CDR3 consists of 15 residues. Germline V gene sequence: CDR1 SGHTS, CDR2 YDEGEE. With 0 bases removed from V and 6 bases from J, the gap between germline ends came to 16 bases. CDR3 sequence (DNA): TGTGCCAGCAGCTTGGATGGGGGGTTGTTACCCGAGCAGTACTTC. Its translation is CASSLDGGLLPEQYF.

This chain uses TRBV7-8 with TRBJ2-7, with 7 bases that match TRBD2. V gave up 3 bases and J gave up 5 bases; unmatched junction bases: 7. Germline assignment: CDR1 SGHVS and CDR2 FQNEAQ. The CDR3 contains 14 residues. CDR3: CASSFGRDLNEQYV. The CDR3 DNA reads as TGTGCCAGCAGCTTTGGGAGGGATTTAAACGAGCAGTACGTC.

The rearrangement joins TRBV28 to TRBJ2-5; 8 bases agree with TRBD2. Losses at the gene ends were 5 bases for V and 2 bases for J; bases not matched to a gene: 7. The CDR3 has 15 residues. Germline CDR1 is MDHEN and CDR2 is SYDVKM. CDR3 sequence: CASSPRIAGQETQYF. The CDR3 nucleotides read TGTGCCAGCAGTCCCCGTATAGCGGGGCAAGAGACCCAGTACTTC.